Each of the 24 T cell receptor beta chains below was sequenced from the same sample in a study of blood T cell repertoires in COVID-19. Some clones are missing from TCRdb's copy, which holds only in-frame ones; the method was immunoSEQ multiplex PCR. The data hold about 300,000 clones, with more than 85% observed a single time. Sample: peripheral blood. Receptors were obtained from a man between 65 and 79 years old with acute or convalescent COVID-19.

The J gene is TRBJ2-2, the V gene TRBV9; no clear D. CDR1 and CDR2 (germline): SGDLS, YYNGEE. The V end was cut by 0 bases, the J end by 4 bases, with 7 bases between. The CDR3 has 14 residues. This chain's CDR3 is CASSVEHPTGELFF. The DNA for the CDR3 is TGTGCCAGCAGCGTAGAGCATCCCACCGGGGAGCTGTTTTTT.

The rearrangement joins TRBV28 to TRBJ2-7, with 7 bases fitting TRBD1. With 5 bases clipped from V and 6 bases from J, the junction kept 16 bases outside the gene matches. Germline V lookup: CDR1 MDHEN, CDR2 SYDVKM. CDR3 length equals 16 residues. The CDR3 here is CASSRHLDRVRVEQYF. The CDR3 nucleotides are TGTGCCAGCAGTCGTCACCTCGACAGGGTTAGAGTCGAGCAGTACTTC.

This clone was counted only a few times. This chain connects TRBV5-1 to TRBJ2-7, with 8 bases matching TRBD2. With V trimmed by 0 bases and J by 4 bases, 6 bases remained unmatched. CDR3 length: 15 amino acids. Germline assignment: CDR1 SGHRS and CDR2 YFSETQ. CDR3 loop: CASSLDRSGGYEQYF. The CDR3 DNA follows: TGCGCCAGCAGCTTGGACAGGTCGGGGGGGTACGAGCAGTACTTC.

The count of this clone is one. The chain is built from TRBV2 and TRBJ2-2; tentative D call: TRBD1 (6 bases). The V gene lost 4 bases and the J gene lost 2 bases, with 14 bases spanning the gap. The length of the CDR3 is 16 residues. In germline, CDR1 is SNHLY, CDR2 FYNNEI. DNA for the CDR3: TGTGCCAGCAGTGCTAGTAGGGGGTTTAACACCGGGGAGCTGTTTTTT. Amino acid sequence: CASSASRGFNTGELFF.

The rearrangement links TRBV19 to TRBJ1-2; D gene ambiguous. Trimming pared 7 bases from V and 4 bases from J, leaving 16 bases between. CDR1 LNHDA and CDR2 SQIVND come from the germline V gene (reference sequence). This CDR3 region has 14 residues. The CDR3 spells CASTRDRGIYGYTF. The CDR3 DNA is TGTGCCAGTACCCGAGACCGCGGGATCTATGGCTACACCTTC.

This rearrangement joins TRBV7-6 to TRBJ2-7, with TRBD1 matching over 7 bases. The CDR3 covers 18 residues. CDR1 and CDR2 from the germline V gene are SGHVS and FNYEAQ. With 5 bases clipped from V and 9 bases from J, the junction kept 25 bases outside the gene matches. The CDR3 DNA sequence: TGTGCCAGCAGCCCGTATGGGGCCGACAGCACTCACCCAGGGGGGCAGTACTTC. Translation: CASSPYGADSTHPGGQYF.

This clone was recorded once. The CDR3 nucleotides are TGTGCCAGCTCAAAGGAGGAAGACACTGAAGCTTTCTTT. This codes for CASSKEEDTEAFF. The V and J genes are TRBV18 and TRBJ1-1; no clear D. The CDR3 covers 13 residues. V was shortened by 5 bases and J by 3 bases, with 10 bases between the two germline ends. CDR1 is KGHSH and CDR2 is LQKENI in the germline V gene. Drawing the rest from reference TRBV18 and TRBJ1-1, the complete variable domain is NAGVMQNPRHLVRRRGQEARLRCSPMKGHSHVYWYRQLPEEGLKFMVYLQKENIIDESGMPKERFSAEFPKEGPSILRIQQVVRGDSAAYFCASSKEEDTEAFFGQGTRLTVV.

The genes are TRBV29-1 and TRBJ2-3, with 13 bases aligning to TRBD2. The CDR3 has 16 residues. V shed 5 bases, J shed 2 bases, and the junction held 7 bases outside the gene matches. Germline V gene data show CDR1 as SQVTM and CDR2 as ANQGSEA. CDR3 region: CSVYFGTSGITDTQYF. The CDR3 DNA follows: TGCAGCGTTTATTTCGGGACTAGCGGGATCACAGATACGCAGTATTTT.

The chain couples TRBV9 to TRBJ2-1; 9 bases fit TRBD2. The CDR3 is made up of 15 amino acids. Unmatched junction bases numbered 4, after V lost 2 bases and J lost 4 bases. CDR1 and CDR2 from the germline V gene are SGDLS and YYNGEE. The DNA for the CDR3 is TGTGCCAGCAGCGTGGGCGGGGGGGGATACAATGAGCAGTTCTTC. Its protein product is CASSVGGGGYNEQFF. Full variable domain (rest looked up from reference TRBV9 and TRBJ2-1): DSGVTQTPKHLITATGQRVTLRCSPRSGDLSVYWYQQSLDQGLQFLIQYYNGEERAKGNILERFSAQQFPDLHSELNLSSLELGDSALYFCASSVGGGGYNEQFFGPGTRLTVL.

The J gene is TRBJ2-5, the V gene TRBV5-1, with 9 bases lining up with TRBD1. After removal of 4 bases from V and 5 bases from J, the junction contained 9 bases not matched to a gene. Germline-derived CDR1 and CDR2 are SGHRS and YFSETQ. The CDR3 runs 15 residues. The CDR3 region is CASSDPQGAGETQYF. CDR3 bases: TGCGCCAGCAGCGACCCACAGGGGGCAGGGGAGACCCAGTACTTC.

V usage is TRBV7-2 and J usage is TRBJ1-6; maybe TRBD1 (5 bases). Trimming removed 1 base from V and 7 bases from J, with 14 bases in between. CDR3 length: 16 amino acids. The V gene's germline CDR1 is SGHTA and CDR2 FQGNSA. The CDR3 DNA reads TGTGCCAGCAGCTTAGGTCTGGACAAGGCGAATTCACCCCTCCACTTT. Translation gives CASSLGLDKANSPLHF.

The J gene is TRBJ2-2, the V gene TRBV18; D may be TRBD2 (6 bases). V lost 3 bases and J lost 7, with 18 bases in between. This CDR3 has 16 residues. Germline loops: CDR1 KGHSH, CDR2 LQKENI. The CDR3 sequence is CASSPLSVRGIGELFF. CDR3 DNA sequence: TGTGCCAGCTCACCCCTATCAGTACGGGGGATCGGGGAGCTGTTTTTT.

This clone was recorded once. This chain connects TRBV7-2 to TRBJ2-1; 8 bases fit TRBD1. The CDR3 has 15 residues. Germline V lookup: CDR1 SGHTA, CDR2 FQGNSA. Trimming at V came to 1 base and at J to 14 bases, leaving 13 bases not matched to a gene. The CDR3 loop reads CASSLVLGQGGKEFF. DNA of the CDR3: TGTGCCAGCAGCTTAGTTCTCGGACAGGGTGGAAAGGAGTTCTTC.

The CDR3 coding sequence is TGTGCCAGTAGTGTCCAGACTGGGGCGGCTTTCTTT. As protein: CASSVQTGAAFF. This chain uses TRBV19 with TRBJ1-1; D possibly corresponds to TRBD1 (5 bases). This CDR3 spans 12 amino acids. V was clipped by 5 bases and J by 11 bases, with 15 bases between them. The germline gives CDR1 LNHDA, CDR2 SQIVND (reference sequence).

The chain couples TRBV3-1 (or the pseudogene TRBV3-2) to TRBJ1-2, with a possible D match to TRBD1 (6 bases). Germline V CDR1 and CDR2: LGHDT, YNNKEL (reference sequence). The CDR3 runs to 16 residues. The V and J ends lost 4 bases and 2 bases respectively, with 17 bases between them. The chain's CDR3 is CASSPMRTGTNYGYTF. In DNA, the CDR3 is TGTGCCAGCAGCCCTATGAGAACAGGGACGAACTATGGCTACACCTTC.

The rearrangement uses TRBV4-1 and TRBJ2-1; possible D gene TRBD1, 5 bases. The CDR3 is 12 residues long. CDR1 is MGHRA and CDR2 is YSYEKL in the germline V gene. The V and J ends lost 2 bases and 10 bases respectively, with 9 bases between them. This CDR3 is CASSQTDREQFF. In nucleotides, the CDR3 is TGCGCCAGCAGCCAAACCGACAGAGAGCAGTTCTTC.

The CDR3: CATSSLRNQPQHF. CDR3 bases: TGTGCCACCAGCAGCCTCCGGAATCAGCCCCAGCATTTT. The chain recombines TRBV15 with TRBJ1-5; D not resolved. The germline V gene has CDR1 LNHNV and CDR2 YYDKDF (reference sequence). The ends were cut back, 3 bases at V and 4 bases at J, with 7 bases in the middle. The CDR3 contains 13 residues.

The V and J genes are TRBV1 and TRBJ2-5; whether TRBD2, the table's D call, matches the DNA was not checked. TRBV1 is deemed a pseudogene. CDR3 length equals 19 residues. CDR3 in amino acids: CTSKALTGLALGSCSGQYF. In DNA form, the CDR3 reads TGCACCAGCAAGGCGCTTACGGGACTAGCTCTAGGCTCATGTTCGGGCCAGTACTTC.

The J gene is TRBJ2-7, the V gene TRBV10-3; 10 bases align to TRBD1. Trimming took 5 bases from V and 3 from J; bases not matched to a gene: 7. The CDR3 sequence is 15 residues long. Germline V gene sequence: CDR1 ENHRY, CDR2 SYGVKD. The CDR3 bases are TGTGCCATCAGTCGGGCCGGACAGGGGGGCTACGAGCAGTACTTC. Protein sequence: CAISRAGQGGYEQYF.

This chain uses TRBV10-3 with TRBJ1-2; 9 bases match TRBD1. V lost 4 bases to trimming and J lost 2 bases; unmatched junction nucleotides: 2. The CDR3 contains 14 residues. CDR1 and CDR2 (germline): ENHRY, SYGVKD. CDR3 DNA: TGTGCCATCAGTGGGGGGACAGGGAACTATGGCTACACCTTC. Amino acid sequence: CAISGGTGNYGYTF.

The rearrangement joins TRBV29-1 to TRBJ2-5, with 10 bases that match TRBD2. The CDR3 is 15 residues long. Losses at the gene ends were 6 bases for V and 1 base for J; bases not matched to a gene: 8. Germline-derived CDR1 and CDR2 are SQVTM and ANQGSEA. CDR3 protein: CSVGFTSGIQETQYF. The CDR3 region has the DNA TGCAGCGTGGGGTTTACTAGCGGGATCCAAGAGACCCAGTACTTC.

This clone was counted between two and nine times. The chain recombines TRBV7-3 with TRBJ2-2, with D possibly matching TRBD1 (6 bases). V lost 0 bases and J 5 bases, leaving 16 bases between the germline ends. CDR3 length: 17 amino acids. The germline V gene has CDR1 SGHTA and CDR2 FQGTGA. The CDR3 coding sequence is TGTGCCAGCAGCTTAACTCAGGGGACCTCCGGGACCGGGGAGCTGTTTTTT. Translated: CASSLTQGTSGTGELFF.

The chain links TRBV11-2 to TRBJ2-7, with 9 nucleotides matching TRBD1. V was pared by 6 bases and J by 0 bases, with 6 bases of the junction left unmatched. From germline, CDR1 is SGHAT and CDR2 FQNNGV. The CDR3 totals 15 residues. The CDR3 DNA reads as TGTGCCAGCAGGCCGGGGACAGGGACCTCCTACGAGCAGTACTTC. This sequence encodes CASRPGTGTSYEQYF.

V is TRBV12-3 or TRBV12-4 and J is TRBJ1-6; D is uncertain. The CDR3 spans 13 residues. V was clipped by 4 bases and J by 13 bases, with 14 bases between them. The chain's CDR3 is CASSSSLAGPLHF. The CDR3 DNA reads TGTGCCAGCAGTTCGTCGCTGGCGGGGCCCCTCCACTTT.